This T cell receptor beta chain was sequenced in a study of T cells in narcolepsy. General study results and limits: Autoreactive clonotypes reportedly recurred in blood of same and different patients, not controls.

Clones were read by immunoSEQ multiplex PCR, and TCRdb kept only the in-frame ones, dropping some. Of tens of thousands of clones listed, 80% to 85% are singletons. About this clone: The antigen is not known.

The sample consisted of memory (CD45RA-) CD4+ T cells from blood. The receptor's source is a human donor in good health.

CDR3: CASSAGEYSNQPQHF. In DNA form, the CDR3 reads TGTGCCAGCAGTGCTGGAGAGTATAGCAATCAGCCCCAGCATTTT. The chain couples TRBV6-1 to TRBJ1-5; D is unclear. Trimming took off 4 bases at V and 0 bases at J, with 10 bases between the two ends. CDR3 size: 15 residues. The germline V gene encodes CDR1 MNHNS and CDR2 SASEGT.